A single sample gave rise to the 16 T cell receptor beta chains below, sequenced in a study of blood T cell repertoires in COVID-19. Profiling relied on immunoSEQ multiplex PCR, and the TCRdb table lists in-frame clones only, not all of them. The sample has about 230,000 clones; over 80% are singletons. The sample taken for sequencing was peripheral blood. Receptors originate from a woman aged 70-85 years with active or convalescent COVID-19.

This clone has a count of ten or more. The V call is TRBV4-1, the J call TRBJ1-2, with TRBD1 identical over 7 bases. The CDR3 covers 14 residues. Unmatched junction bases numbered 6, after V lost 1 base and J lost 7 bases. Germline CDR1 MGHRA, CDR2 YSYEKL. CDR3 sequence (DNA): TGCGCCAGCAGCCAAGTCCTCACAGGGGTTGGCTACACCTTC. Its protein is CASSQVLTGVGYTF.

This clone was seen repeatedly, ten times or more. V usage is TRBV7-9 and J usage is TRBJ1-6; TRBD1 might be the D (5 bases). Trimming left V 3 bases short and J 3 bases short, with 6 bases between. This CDR3 comprises 14 residues. CDR1 is SEHNR, CDR2 FQNEAQ, per germline (reference sequence). This CDR3 is CASSFDSYNSPLHF. The DNA of the CDR3 is TGTGCCAGCAGCTTTGACAGCTATAATTCACCCCTCCACTTT. Complete variable domain (other parts from reference TRBV7-9 and TRBJ1-6): DTGVSQNPRHKITKRGQNVTFRCDPISEHNRLYWYRQTLGQGPEFLTYFQNEAQLEKSRLLSDRFSAERPKGSFSTLEIQRTEQGDSAMYLCASSFDSYNSPLHFGNGTRLTVT.

This chain connects TRBV5-1 to TRBJ1-2; 8 bases match TRBD1. Germline V gene lookup returns CDR1 SGHRS and CDR2 YFSETQ. CDR3 length: 13 residues. J gave up 4 bases and V 6 bases, and 5 bases lay outside the gene matches. The CDR3 nucleotides are TGCGCCAGCAACTACGGGACAGGCTATGGCTACACCTTC. It encodes CASNYGTGYGYTF.

V and J are TRBV7-9 and TRBJ2-1, with D perhaps TRBD2 (6 bases). This CDR3 is built from 13 residues. The germline V and J ends were trimmed by 5 bases and 10 bases, with 15 bases remaining between them. CDR1 is SEHNR, CDR2 FQNEAQ, per germline (reference sequence). CDR3: CASSIRLVEEQFF. The CDR3 region has the DNA TGTGCCAGCAGCATCCGACTAGTAGAAGAGCAGTTCTTC.

The chain links TRBV11-3 to TRBJ2-5; a weak D match, TRBD2 (5 bases). The germline V gene has CDR1 SGHNT and CDR2 YENEEA. This CDR3 spans 13 amino acids. The V gene lost 5 bases and the J gene lost 7 bases, with 14 bases spanning the gap. In DNA, the CDR3 is TGTGCCAGCAGCCGGGATCCCTTGGGGACCCAGTACTTC. Translating gives CASSRDPLGTQYF.

The V call is TRBV6-1, the J call TRBJ2-3; 7 bases fit TRBD2. Germline CDR1 and CDR2: MNHNS and SASEGT. CDR3 length: 16 residues. After removal of 4 bases from V and 6 bases from J, the junction contained 13 bases not matched to a gene. This chain's CDR3 is CASSGPLAARGDTQYF. CDR3 bases: TGTGCCAGCAGTGGCCCCCTAGCGGCCCGTGGGGATACGCAGTATTTT.

This clone was observed a handful of times. The V gene is TRBV9, the J gene TRBJ2-7, with a weak D call TRBD2 (5 bases). V dropped 0 bases and J dropped 2 bases, with 12 bases sitting between them. This CDR3 region has 15 residues. Germline lookup yields CDR1 SGDLS and CDR2 YYNGEE. CDR3 loop: CASSVGVGVAYEQYF. DNA of the CDR3: TGTGCCAGCAGCGTAGGGGTCGGGGTAGCCTACGAGCAGTACTTC.

CDR3 region: CASSLLRNRLNTEAFF. CDR3 coding DNA: TGCGCCAGCAGCTTACTTAGAAACAGACTGAACACTGAAGCTTTCTTT. The V gene is TRBV5-1, the J gene TRBJ1-1; the D is unclear. V was cut by 2 bases and J by 0 bases, with 14 bases left in between. Germline values: CDR1 SGHRS, CDR2 YFSETQ. CDR3 length: 16 residues.

The rearrangement links TRBV5-1 to TRBJ2-3; 9 bases align to TRBD2. Per the germline V gene, CDR1 is SGHRS and CDR2 is YFSETQ. The junction had 10 bases not matched to a gene; V was cut back by 0 bases and J by 5 bases. The CDR3 spans 17 residues. The CDR3 DNA reads TGCGCCAGCAGCTTGGCAATAGCGGGGGACTCAGGAGATACGCAGTATTTT. Protein sequence: CASSLAIAGDSGDTQYF.

This chain uses TRBV20-1 with TRBJ2-1; D is perhaps TRBD2 (6 bases). Germline V gene data show CDR1 as DFQATT and CDR2 as SNEGSKA (reference sequence). With 5 bases removed from V and 12 bases from J, the gap between germline ends came to 14 bases. The CDR3 length is 11 residues. The CDR3 DNA sequence: TGCAGTGCTTCTAGCGAGGGAGGGCAGTTCTTC. It yields the protein CSASSEGGQFF.

This chain joins TRBV6-1 and TRBJ2-2; the D is unclear. The CDR3 has 16 amino acids. Trimming left V 2 bases short and J 4 bases short, with 14 bases between. CDR1 is MNHNS, CDR2 SASEGT, per germline. CDR3 protein: CASSEQTNIVTGELFF. CDR3 bases: TGTGCCAGCAGTGAACAAACTAATATTGTCACCGGGGAGCTGTTTTTT.

This rearrangement joins TRBV28 to TRBJ1-1; TRBD1 matches at 9 bases. This CDR3 is 15 amino acids long. CDR1 MDHEN and CDR2 SYDVKM come from the germline V gene. The V gene end was trimmed by 4 bases and the J gene end by 10 bases; junction bases not matched to a gene: 13. CDR3 amino acids: CASSSPPGQGELAFF. The CDR3 DNA follows: TGTGCCAGCAGTTCCCCTCCGGGACAGGGAGAGTTAGCTTTCTTT.

The chain has TRBV3-1 (or the pseudogene TRBV3-2) and TRBJ1-2; D possibly corresponds to TRBD1 (6 bases). Germline V gene data show CDR1 as LGHDT and CDR2 as YNNKEL (reference sequence). The CDR3 loop spans 15 amino acids. V gave up 1 base and J gave up 0 bases, with 9 bases separating them. CDR3 sequence reads: CASSQVQGTNYGYTF. CDR3 in DNA: TGTGCCAGCAGCCAAGTCCAGGGGACTAACTATGGCTACACCTTC.

The chain couples TRBV3-1 (or the pseudogene TRBV3-2) to TRBJ2-7; 8 bases line up with TRBD2. The CDR3 loop spans 18 amino acids. Germline V CDR1 and CDR2: LGHDT, YNNKEL (reference sequence). Trimming at V came to 0 bases and at J to 0 bases, leaving 10 bases not matched to a gene. The CDR3 protein is CASSQEGWREADSYEQYF. The CDR3 DNA reads TGTGCCAGCAGCCAAGAAGGATGGCGGGAGGCGGACTCCTACGAGCAGTACTTC.

V gene TRBV6-2 or TRBV6-3 combines with J gene TRBJ1-2; 9 bases line up with TRBD1. Germline V CDR1 and CDR2: MNHEY, SVGEGT. With 2 bases clipped from V and 8 bases from J, the junction kept 6 bases outside the gene matches. The CDR3 runs 14 residues. The CDR3 nucleotides read TGTGCCAGCAGTTACCTGGGACAGGGTAGCGGCTACACCTTC. This translates into CASSYLGQGSGYTF.

The chain's CDR3 is CASSLGPGDDYEKLFF. The CDR3 DNA reads as TGCGCCAGCAGCTTAGGACCGGGAGACGACTATGAAAAACTGTTTTTT. V usage is TRBV4-1 and J usage is TRBJ1-4; D gene unclear. CDR3 length equals 16 residues. V was shortened by 5 bases and J by 6 bases, with 19 bases between the two germline ends. From germline, CDR1 is MGHRA and CDR2 YSYEKL.